This TCR beta chain was captured in a study of T cell repertoires in cytomegalovirus infection. Study-wide background: CMV infection and matching HLA type were both indicated by public TCR beta signatures.

This clonotype was found many times. Germline loops: CDR1 SGHTA, CDR2 FQGNSA. The CDR3 has 15 residues. Trimming cost V 5 bases and J 10 bases; bases outside gene matches: 10. TCRdb recomputed calls from the reads with MiXCR, one row per CDR3 protein. This table has under 350,000 distinct CDR3 sequences, over 7.5% appearing once. The rearrangement links TRBV7-2 to TRBJ2-1; 11 bases are a match to TRBD1. The sample comprised PBMCs. The sequence was collected from a human donor in good health (CMV status not recorded). Some clones in this sample may be carry-over from other donors' samples. The DNA of the CDR3 is TGTGCCAGCAGCGCCCGGGACAGGGGGGGCAGAGAGCAGTTCTTC. Its protein product is CASSARDRGGREQFF.